The 20 T cell receptor beta chains presented below share a single source sample, sequenced in a study of blood T cell repertoires in COVID-19. Sequencing used immunoSEQ multiplex PCR; TCRdb keeps in-frame clones, though not all of them. This sample has about 250,000 clones, with less than 90% found just once. The sequencing sample was made of PBMCs or T cells enriched from blood (not recorded which). The receptors were sampled from a woman in her fifties or sixties who had recovered from COVID-19.

The V call is TRBV28, the J call TRBJ2-7; D is perhaps TRBD2 (5 bases). With 3 bases removed from V and 7 bases from J, the gap between germline ends came to 10 bases. The CDR3 consists of 12 residues. Germline V gene data show CDR1 as MDHEN and CDR2 as SYDVKM. DNA for the CDR3: TGTGCCAGCAGTTTGGTAGCGTGGGAGCAGTACTTC. Translation: CASSLVAWEQYF.

This clone was found once. This CDR3 is CASRKQGTNTEAFF. The CDR3 DNA is TGTGCCAGTAGGAAACAGGGTACGAACACTGAAGCTTTCTTT. This chain joins TRBV19 and TRBJ1-1; D might be TRBD1 (6 bases). Germline lookup yields CDR1 LNHDA and CDR2 SQIVND (reference sequence). The CDR3 runs to 14 residues. With 6 bases removed from V and 1 base from J, the gap between germline ends came to 12 bases.

The V and J genes are TRBV6-5 and TRBJ1-6; TRBD1 matches at 7 bases. Trimming removed 0 bases from V and 7 bases from J; junction bases left unmatched: 3. Germline values: CDR1 MNHEY, CDR2 SVGAGI. CDR3 size: 15 residues. The CDR3 DNA is TGTGCCAGCAGTTACTCCGGGACAGTGAATTCACCCCTCCACTTT. Translating it yields CASSYSGTVNSPLHF.

This clone was observed a single time. V gene TRBV18 combines with J gene TRBJ2-2; 7 nucleotides align to TRBD1. The trim removed 3 bases at V and 4 bases at J, leaving 5 bases unmatched. This CDR3 comprises 15 residues. The V gene's germline CDR1 is KGHSH and CDR2 LQKENI. The CDR3 loop is CASSPTGIATGELFF. The CDR3 DNA reads TGTGCCAGCTCACCGACAGGGATAGCCACCGGGGAGCTGTTTTTT.

The J gene is TRBJ2-1, the V gene TRBV7-9, with 9 bases identical to TRBD2. CDR1 and CDR2 (germline): SEHNR, FQNEAQ (reference sequence). CDR3 length: 14 residues. The V segment lost 3 bases and the J segment 9 bases; nucleotides outside the gene matches: 6. This CDR3 is CASSFGLAQAEQFF. The CDR3 DNA is TGTGCCAGCAGCTTCGGACTAGCGCAAGCTGAGCAGTTCTTC.

This clone was found a few times. The chain carries TRBV24-1 and TRBJ1-2; possible D gene TRBD1, 6 bases. V lost 9 bases and J 2 bases, leaving 15 bases between the germline ends. The CDR3 sequence is 14 residues long. From germline, CDR1 is KGHDR and CDR2 SFDVKD. The CDR3 bases are TGTGCCACCCAGAGGGGGGGGACGAACTATGGCTACACCTTC. Amino acid sequence: CATQRGGTNYGYTF.

The chain recombines TRBV5-1 with TRBJ1-1, with D possibly being TRBD1 (5 bases). Germline CDR1 and CDR2: SGHRS and YFSETQ. This CDR3 contains 13 residues. The V gene lost 4 bases and the J gene lost 10 bases, with 17 bases spanning the gap. CDR3 nucleotides: TGCGCCAGCAGCCCGGAGGGGACGGGAACAGCTTTCTTT. Amino acid sequence: CASSPEGTGTAFF.

J is TRBJ1-5 and V is TRBV28; 8 bases line up with TRBD1. Unmatched junction bases numbered 3, after V lost 8 bases and J lost 6 bases. Germline values: CDR1 MDHEN, CDR2 SYDVKM. This CDR3 is 12 amino acids long. CDR3 residues: CASGTGGQPQHF. As DNA, the CDR3 is TGTGCCAGCGGGACAGGCGGTCAGCCCCAGCATTTT.

The chain is built from TRBV7-8 and TRBJ1-6; 7 bases agree with TRBD1. The J segment lost 7 bases and the V segment lost 3 bases, leaving 6 bases of the junction unmatched. The CDR3 totals 15 residues. Germline CDR1 SGHVS, CDR2 FQNEAQ. CDR3 in amino acids: CASSLSTGENSPLHF. In DNA, the CDR3 is TGTGCCAGCAGCTTGAGTACAGGGGAGAATTCACCCCTCCACTTT.

The J gene is TRBJ2-5, the V gene TRBV7-9; 7 nucleotides line up with TRBD1. V shed 5 bases, J shed 3 bases, and the junction held 6 bases outside the gene matches. The CDR3 sequence is 14 residues long. CDR1 and CDR2 (germline): SEHNR, FQNEAQ (reference sequence). DNA of the CDR3: TGTGCCAGCAGCGCGGACAGGTCAAAAGAGACCCAGTACTTC. The encoded protein is CASSADRSKETQYF.

In DNA form, the CDR3 reads TGTGCCAGTAGTACAGGGTCGCGGCAGCCCCAGCATTTT. Translated, it gives CASSTGSRQPQHF. V usage is TRBV19 and J usage is TRBJ1-5, with a weak D call TRBD1 (5 bases). Germline CDR1 LNHDA, CDR2 SQIVND (reference sequence). This CDR3 region has 13 residues. The V gene lost 4 bases and the J gene lost 7 bases, with 11 bases spanning the gap.

The chain joins TRBV7-3 to TRBJ2-1; D remains ambiguous. The CDR3 spans 18 residues. Germline V gene data show CDR1 as SGHTA and CDR2 as FQGTGA. V lost 5 bases, J lost 6 bases, and 26 bases lay in between. DNA for the CDR3: TGTGCCAGCAGCCCCCGGGTATATCTTGAATCTCACTCCAATGAGCAGTTCTTC. Its protein is CASSPRVYLESHSNEQFF.

V is TRBV5-4 and J is TRBJ1-3; 8 bases fit TRBD1. Unmatched junction bases numbered 7, after V lost 2 bases and J lost 0 bases. The CDR3 loop spans 17 amino acids. The germline V gene has CDR1 SGHNT and CDR2 YYREEE (reference sequence). CDR3: CASSLPLGQGSGNTIYF. The CDR3, as DNA: TGTGCCAGCAGCTTACCCCTTGGACAGGGCTCTGGAAACACCATATATTTT. Filled out from reference TRBV5-4 and TRBJ1-3, the complete variable domain reads ETGVTQSPTHLIKTRGQQVTLRCSSQSGHNTVSWYQQALGQGPQFIFQYYREEENGRGNFPPRFSGLQFPNYSSELNVNALELDDSALYLCASSLPLGQGSGNTIYFGEGSWLTVV.

The CDR3 DNA is TGTGCCAGCAGCCTGACCGGGACACAGGCTTACGAGCAGTACTTC. It specifies CASSLTGTQAYEQYF. The chain combines TRBV7-2 with TRBJ2-7, with D possibly being TRBD1 (6 bases). Trimming pared 5 bases from V and 4 bases from J, leaving 18 bases between. The germline V gene has CDR1 SGHTA and CDR2 FQGNSA. The CDR3 length is 15 residues.

The gene calls are TRBV18 and TRBJ2-5; the match to TRBD1 covers 9 bases. This CDR3 is 13 amino acids long. The junction had 4 bases not matched to a gene; V was cut back by 6 bases and J by 5 bases. Germline-derived CDR1 and CDR2 are KGHSH and LQKENI. In DNA, the CDR3 is TGTGCCAGCTCCTACGGACAGGGGGAGACCCAGTACTTC. This gives the protein CASSYGQGETQYF.

V gene TRBV29-1 combines with J gene TRBJ1-1, with D uncertain. The CDR3 has 13 residues. Per germline, CDR1 SQVTM and CDR2 ANQGSEA. Trimming cost V 2 bases and J 5 bases, with 12 bases left between them. The CDR3 spells CSVEQWEGTEAFF. CDR3 DNA: TGCAGCGTTGAACAGTGGGAGGGAACTGAAGCTTTCTTT.

This chain uses TRBV3-1 (or the pseudogene TRBV3-2) with TRBJ2-7; D call uncertain. With 3 bases removed from V and 2 bases from J, the gap between germline ends came to 14 bases. The CDR3 has 15 residues. The V gene's germline CDR1 is LGHDT and CDR2 YNNKEL (reference sequence). The CDR3 bases are TGTGCCAGCAGCCAGGGCAGGCAATCTACCTACGAGCAGTACTTC. Translating gives CASSQGRQSTYEQYF.

This chain links TRBV27 with TRBJ1-2; D gene uncertain. CDR1 and CDR2 from the germline V gene are MNHEY and SMNVEV (reference sequence). The CDR3 extends over 16 amino acids. Trimming took off 4 bases at V and 0 bases at J, with 15 bases between the two ends. DNA of the CDR3: TGTGCCAGCAGTTACCCCGCCCGGGGTCCTAACTATGGCTACACCTTC. It codes for CASSYPARGPNYGYTF.

The chain combines TRBV28 with TRBJ2-5, with 9 bases fitting TRBD2. Per germline, CDR1 MDHEN and CDR2 SYDVKM. The CDR3 contains 15 residues. V shed 8 bases, J shed 5 bases, and the junction held 12 bases outside the gene matches. In DNA form, the CDR3 reads TGTGCCAGCCAGGATGCGGGAGGGCCGGGTGAGACCCAGTACTTC. As protein: CASQDAGGPGETQYF.

Here the CDR3 reads CASSPTQGARNSPLHF. CDR3 bases: TGTGCCAGCAGCCCAACACAGGGGGCGCGTAATTCACCCCTCCACTTT. The rearrangement joins TRBV5-4 to TRBJ1-6; 9 bases align to TRBD1. The V and J ends lost 4 bases and 6 bases, in that order; junction bases with no gene match: 8. Germline V lookup: CDR1 SGHNT, CDR2 YYREEE (reference sequence). The CDR3 consists of 16 residues.